The subject of this entry is one T cell receptor (beta chain). The entry originates in a study of shared clonotypes between healthy human individuals. Sorted-subset replicate PCR reactions were performed with approximately 200 ng DNA, corresponding to tens of thousands of T cell genomes. Sequenced by immunoSEQ multiplex PCR; TCRdb stores in-frame clones only, minus some. The table includes over 1.4 million clones, about 96% detected once. The CDR3 length is 14 residues. V was pared by 6 bases and J by 4 bases, with 3 bases of the junction left unmatched. In germline, CDR1 is LNHDA, CDR2 SQIVND (reference sequence).

Sequences were obtained from naive CD4+ T cells sorted from blood. This sample's subset: CD45RA+ positively selected. The TCR originated in a man aged 25-45 years in good health. The rearrangement uses TRBV19 and TRBJ2-2, with TRBD2 matching 9 bases. CDR3 protein: CASRVAGATGELFF. The CDR3 bases are TGTGCCAGTAGGGTAGCGGGAGCCACCGGGGAGCTGTTTTTT.